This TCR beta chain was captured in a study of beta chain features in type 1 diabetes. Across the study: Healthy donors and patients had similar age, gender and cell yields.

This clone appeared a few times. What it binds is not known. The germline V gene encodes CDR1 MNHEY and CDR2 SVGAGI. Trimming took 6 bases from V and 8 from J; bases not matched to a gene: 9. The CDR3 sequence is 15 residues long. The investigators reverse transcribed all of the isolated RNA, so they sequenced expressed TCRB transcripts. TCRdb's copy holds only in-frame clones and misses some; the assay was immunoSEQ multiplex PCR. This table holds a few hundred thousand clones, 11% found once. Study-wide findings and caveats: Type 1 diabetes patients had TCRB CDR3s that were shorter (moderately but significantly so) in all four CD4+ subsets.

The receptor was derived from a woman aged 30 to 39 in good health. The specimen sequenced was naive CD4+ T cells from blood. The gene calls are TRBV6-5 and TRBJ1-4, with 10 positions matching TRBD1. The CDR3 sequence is CASRRGTGVGEKLFF. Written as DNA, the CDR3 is TGTGCCAGCAGACGAGGGACAGGGGTAGGGGAAAAACTGTTTTTT.